The 14 T cell receptor beta chains below all came from one sample that was sequenced in a study of neurological immune-mediated disorders. Each CDR3 protein gets one entry after TCRdb re-called the 5' RACE reads with MiXCR. The table lists about 120,000 distinct CDR3 sequences, more than 2.5% of them singletons. The sequenced sample was PBMCs. All receptors derive from a woman in her twenties or thirties with multiple sclerosis.

This clonotype was picked up many times. The V call is TRBV29-1, the J call TRBJ1-5, with a weak D call TRBD1 (5 bases). CDR3 length: 15 residues. Trimming removed 5 bases at V and 0 bases at J, with 14 bases between. Germline V gene sequence: CDR1 SQVTM, CDR2 ANQGSEA. The CDR3 spells CSVQQGSYSNQPQHF. The CDR3 bases are TGCAGCGTTCAGCAGGGATCTTATAGCAATCAGCCCCAGCATTTT.

This clonotype was seen repeatedly, ten times or more. The chain links TRBV6-5 to TRBJ2-3; 8 nucleotides agree with TRBD1. Germline V lookup: CDR1 MNHEY, CDR2 SVGAGI. V lost 4 bases and J lost 3; bases outside the gene matches: 3. This CDR3 spans 14 amino acids. This chain's CDR3 is CASSSQGETDTQYF. The CDR3 region has the DNA TGTGCCAGCAGTTCACAGGGGGAGACAGATACGCAGTATTTT.

The chain is built from TRBV6-1 and TRBJ1-5; D uncertain. The CDR3 spans 17 residues. V was clipped by 1 base and J by 4 bases, with 17 bases between them. The germline CDR1 and CDR2 sequences are MNHNS and SASEGT. CDR3 DNA sequence: TGTGCCAGCAGTGAAGAGGCATTCGGAGGTCGAAATCAGCCCCAGCATTTT. Its protein product is CASSEEAFGGRNQPQHF.

The table lists this clonotype with many counts. As DNA, the CDR3 is TGTGCCAGCAGCCGGGGCTCCAATCAGCCCCAGCATTTT. It yields the protein CASSRGSNQPQHF. The chain recombines TRBV14 with TRBJ1-5; tentatively, D is TRBD1 (5 bases). V shed 4 bases and J shed 3 bases, with 7 bases lying between them. CDR1 and CDR2 from the germline V gene are SGHDN and FVKESK. The CDR3 length is 13 residues.

This clonotype occurred many times. This chain joins TRBV5-1 and TRBJ1-2; TRBD1 aligns across 7 bases. V shed 1 base, J shed 7 bases, and the junction held 4 bases outside the gene matches. The germline gives CDR1 SGHRS, CDR2 YFSETQ. This CDR3 region has 13 residues. DNA for the CDR3: TGCGCCAGCAGCTTGTACAGGGGCTCTGGCTACACCTTC. Translation gives CASSLYRGSGYTF.

This clonotype came up many times. This chain connects TRBV29-1 to TRBJ1-2; D is undetermined. V lost 6 bases and J lost 4, with 15 bases in between. Germline assignment: CDR1 SQVTM and CDR2 ANQGSEA. CDR3 size: 13 residues. DNA for the CDR3: TGCAGCGTCAACGGCTGGGGAGGCTATGGCTACACCTTC. Translating gives CSVNGWGGYGYTF.

This clonotype occurred many times. The V gene is TRBV4-1, the J gene TRBJ2-5; D is tentatively TRBD1 or TRBD2 (5 bases each). The germline CDR1 and CDR2 sequences are MGHRA and YSYEKL. CDR3 length: 16 amino acids. V lost 3 bases and J lost 4, with 18 bases in between. CDR3 protein: CASSQAVSVRGETQYF. In nucleotides, the CDR3 is TGCGCCAGCAGCCAGGCTGTCAGCGTGAGGGGAGAGACCCAGTACTTC.

This clonotype was observed many times. This rearrangement joins TRBV20-1 to TRBJ1-2; possible D gene TRBD1, 5 bases. V was clipped by 3 bases and J by 1 base, with 15 bases between them. This CDR3 is built from 15 residues. Germline V CDR1 and CDR2: DFQATT, SNEGSKA (reference sequence). CDR3 sequence reads: CSASPRLGVNYGYTF. The DNA for the CDR3 is TGCAGTGCTAGTCCTCGGCTAGGGGTTAACTATGGCTACACCTTC.

This clonotype was counted at least ten times. This chain connects TRBV6-5 to TRBJ2-7; D is undetermined. CDR1 is MNHEY, CDR2 SVGAGI, per germline. V gave up 0 bases and J gave up 5 bases, with 8 bases separating them. This CDR3 is 13 amino acids long. The CDR3 spells CASSYSIWDEQYF. For the CDR3, the DNA is TGTGCCAGCAGTTACTCCATCTGGGACGAGCAGTACTTC.

In this sample, this clonotype turned up many times. Here the CDR3 reads CASCPGTPEKLFF. CDR3 DNA: TGTGCCAGCTGCCCCGGGACACCCGAAAAACTGTTTTTT. The chain has TRBV6-2 or TRBV6-3 and TRBJ1-4; the D gene is possibly TRBD1 (6 bases). The V gene's germline CDR1 is MNHEY and CDR2 SVGEGT. The CDR3 runs 13 residues. V lost 8 bases and J 8 bases, leaving 15 bases between the germline ends.

As for this clonotype: Germline is not matched at one junction end, which may reflect a read error. This sequence joins TRBV20-1 and TRBJ1-6; 10 positions agree with TRBD1. Looked up from germline, CDR1 is DFQATT and CDR2 is SNEGSKA (reference sequence). The CDR3 contains 13 residues. CDR3 in DNA: TGCAGTGCTAGACTGGACAGGGGGTCAACCCTCAACTTT. Amino acids: CSARLDRGSTLNF.

This clonotype was observed many times. This chain links TRBV27 with TRBJ1-1; TRBD1 agrees at 7 bases. Germline CDR1 reads MNHEY; CDR2 reads SMNVEV (reference sequence). The CDR3 is 17 amino acids. The junction had 9 bases not matched to a gene; V was cut back by 2 bases and J by 0 bases. This CDR3 is CASSLDRASLMNTEAFF. The CDR3 DNA follows: TGTGCCAGCAGTTTAGACAGGGCGTCACTCATGAACACTGAAGCTTTCTTT.

This clonotype came up many times. Here the CDR3 reads CASSFAVTTQYF. In DNA, the CDR3 is TGTGCCAGCAGTTTTGCGGTCACGACGCAGTATTTT. The chain has TRBV12-3 or TRBV12-4 and TRBJ2-3; no reliable D call. This CDR3 comprises 12 residues. V shed 3 bases and J shed 9 bases, with 10 bases lying between them.

In its sample, this clonotype was seen many times. The V call is TRBV6-2 or TRBV6-3, the J call TRBJ2-4; D is perhaps TRBD1 (5 bases). V was clipped by 8 bases and J by 1 base, with 15 bases between them. The CDR3 extends over 15 amino acids. Germline assignment: CDR1 MNHEY and CDR2 SVGEGT. The CDR3 protein is CASATVGLAKNIQYF. The CDR3 region has the DNA TGTGCCAGCGCCACGGTGGGGCTGGCCAAAAACATTCAGTACTTC.